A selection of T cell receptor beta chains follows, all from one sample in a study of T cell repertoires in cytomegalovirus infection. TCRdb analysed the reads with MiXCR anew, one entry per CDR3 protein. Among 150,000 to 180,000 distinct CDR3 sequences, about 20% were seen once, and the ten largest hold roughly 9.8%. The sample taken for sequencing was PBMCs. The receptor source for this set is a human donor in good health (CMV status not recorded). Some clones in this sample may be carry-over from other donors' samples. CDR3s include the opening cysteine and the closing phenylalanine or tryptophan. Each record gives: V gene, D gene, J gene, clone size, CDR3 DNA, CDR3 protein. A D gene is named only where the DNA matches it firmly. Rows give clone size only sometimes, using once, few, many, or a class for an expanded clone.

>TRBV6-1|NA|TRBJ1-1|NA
TGTGCCAGCAGTGCAGGGCCAGAAGCTTTCTTT
CASSAGPEAFF
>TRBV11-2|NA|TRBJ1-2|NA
TGTGCCAGCAGCTTTGGAGGGCCGTCCGGCTATGGCTACACCTTC
CASSFGGPSGYGYTF
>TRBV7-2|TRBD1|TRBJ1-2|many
TGTGCCAGCAGACCTGACAGGGATTATGGCTACACCTTC
CASRPDRDYGYTF
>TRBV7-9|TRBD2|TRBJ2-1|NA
TGTGCCAGCAGCTTACCACTAGCGGCGAAGGACAATGAGCAGTTCTTC
CASSLPLAAKDNEQFF
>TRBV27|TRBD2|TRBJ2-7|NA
TGTGCCAGCAGCCCAGGACTAGCGGGGGGGTTCTACGAGCAGTACTTC
CASSPGLAGGFYEQYF
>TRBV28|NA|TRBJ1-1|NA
TGTGCCAGCAGTCCAGAGGGGTTTAGCGGCACTGAAGCTTTCTTT
CASSPEGFSGTEAFF
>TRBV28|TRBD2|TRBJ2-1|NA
TGTGCCAGCAGTTCACCGACTAGCGGGAGATACATTGAGCAGTTCTTC
CASSSPTSGRYIEQFF
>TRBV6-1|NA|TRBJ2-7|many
TGTGCCAGCAGTGAAGCCCGGGACCAATACTCCTACGAGCAGTACTTC
CASSEARDQYSYEQYF
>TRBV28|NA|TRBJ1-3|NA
TGTGCCAGCAGTCCCACGCTTGGAAACACCATATATTTT
CASSPTLGNTIYF
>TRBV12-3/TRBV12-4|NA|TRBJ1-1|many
TGTGCCAGCAGCTTTGGGGGAACTGAAGCTTTCTTT
CASSFGGTEAFF
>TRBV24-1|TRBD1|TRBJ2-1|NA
TGTGCCACCAGTGATTCGACAGGGGGCGTTTACGATGAGCAGTTCTTC
CATSDSTGGVYDEQFF
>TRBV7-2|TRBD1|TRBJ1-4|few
TGTGCCAGCAGCCTCCCGCACGACAGGGCGTTTGAAAAACTGTTTTTT
CASSLPHDRAFEKLFF
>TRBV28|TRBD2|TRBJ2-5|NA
TGTGCCAGCAGTTTCACCGGGCTAGCGGGAGATATGCTACAAGAGACCCAGTACTTC
CASSFTGLAGDMLQETQYF
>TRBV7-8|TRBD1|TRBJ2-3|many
TGTGCCAGCAACCTAGACAGGGTCCCAGATACGCAGTATTTT
CASNLDRVPDTQYF
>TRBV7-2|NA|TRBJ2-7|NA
TGTGCCAGCAGCTCCTTCCGTGTCGGAGGAATCTACGAGCAGTACTTC
CASSSFRVGGIYEQYF
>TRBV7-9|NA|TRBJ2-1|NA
TGTGCCAGCAGCTTCGAGGGTGAGCAGTTCTTC
CASSFEGEQFF
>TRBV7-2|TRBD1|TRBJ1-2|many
TGTGCCAGCAGCTTAACAAGCGGACAGGCTGCTGGAGGCTACACCTTC
CASSLTSGQAAGGYTF
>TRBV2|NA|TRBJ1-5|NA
TGTGCCAGCAGTGAAGAGGGGGGGCAGCCCCAGCATTTT
CASSEEGGQPQHF
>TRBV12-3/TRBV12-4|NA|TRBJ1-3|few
TGTGCCAGCAGTTTATCCCGGGGGGCTGGAAACACCATATATTTT
CASSLSRGAGNTIYF
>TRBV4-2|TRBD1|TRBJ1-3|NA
TGTGCCAGCAGCAGGGACAGGGCTGGAAACACCATATATTTT
CASSRDRAGNTIYF